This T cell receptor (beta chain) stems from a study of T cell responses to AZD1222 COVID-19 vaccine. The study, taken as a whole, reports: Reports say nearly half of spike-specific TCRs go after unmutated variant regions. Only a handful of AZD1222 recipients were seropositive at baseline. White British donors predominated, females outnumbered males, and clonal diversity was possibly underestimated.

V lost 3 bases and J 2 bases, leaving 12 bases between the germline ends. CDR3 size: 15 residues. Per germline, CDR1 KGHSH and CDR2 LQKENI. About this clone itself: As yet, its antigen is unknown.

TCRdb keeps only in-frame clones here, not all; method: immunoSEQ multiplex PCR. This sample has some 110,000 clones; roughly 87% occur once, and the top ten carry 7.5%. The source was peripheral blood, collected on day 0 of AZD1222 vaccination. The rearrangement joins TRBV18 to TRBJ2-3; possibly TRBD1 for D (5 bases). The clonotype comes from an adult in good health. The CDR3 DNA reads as TGTGCCAGCTCACCTCAGGGCCCCTCCACAGATACGCAGTATTTT. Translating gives CASSPQGPSTDTQYF. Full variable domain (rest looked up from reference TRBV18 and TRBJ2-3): NAGVMQNPRHLVRRRGQEARLRCSPMKGHSHVYWYRQLPEEGLKFMVYLQKENIIDESGMPKERFSAEFPKEGPSILRIQQVVRGDSAAYFCASSPQGPSTDTQYFGPGTRLTVL.